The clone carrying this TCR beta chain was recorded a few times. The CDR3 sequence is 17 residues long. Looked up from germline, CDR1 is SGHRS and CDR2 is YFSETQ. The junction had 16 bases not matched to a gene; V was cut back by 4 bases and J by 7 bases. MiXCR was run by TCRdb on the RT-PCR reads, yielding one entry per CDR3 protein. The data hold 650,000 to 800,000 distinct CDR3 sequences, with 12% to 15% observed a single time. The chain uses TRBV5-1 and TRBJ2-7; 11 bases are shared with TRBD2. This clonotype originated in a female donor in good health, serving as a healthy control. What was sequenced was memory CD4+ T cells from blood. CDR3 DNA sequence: TGCGCCAGCAGCCCGCTAGCGGGAGGTACTCTTTCCGGAGAGCAGTACTTC. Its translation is CASSPLAGGTLSGEQYF.